This T cell receptor beta chain was found in a study of technical replicates of blood from a few donors. Germline CDR1 reads MNHEY; CDR2 reads SVGAGI. With 3 bases clipped from V and 0 bases from J, the junction kept 3 bases outside the gene matches. There are 15 residues in the CDR3. Here immunoSEQ multiplex PCR was the method, and the copy in TCRdb shows in-frame clones only, minus some. The sample has roughly 70,000 clones, 93% seen once. This chain joins TRBV6-5 and TRBJ2-3; TRBD1 agrees at 7 bases. This clonotype originated in a human donor in good health. The sequenced material came from T cells isolated from PBMCs. The chain's CDR3 is CASSYGTESTDTQYF. The CDR3 bases are TGTGCCAGCAGTTATGGGACAGAGAGCACAGATACGCAGTATTTT.